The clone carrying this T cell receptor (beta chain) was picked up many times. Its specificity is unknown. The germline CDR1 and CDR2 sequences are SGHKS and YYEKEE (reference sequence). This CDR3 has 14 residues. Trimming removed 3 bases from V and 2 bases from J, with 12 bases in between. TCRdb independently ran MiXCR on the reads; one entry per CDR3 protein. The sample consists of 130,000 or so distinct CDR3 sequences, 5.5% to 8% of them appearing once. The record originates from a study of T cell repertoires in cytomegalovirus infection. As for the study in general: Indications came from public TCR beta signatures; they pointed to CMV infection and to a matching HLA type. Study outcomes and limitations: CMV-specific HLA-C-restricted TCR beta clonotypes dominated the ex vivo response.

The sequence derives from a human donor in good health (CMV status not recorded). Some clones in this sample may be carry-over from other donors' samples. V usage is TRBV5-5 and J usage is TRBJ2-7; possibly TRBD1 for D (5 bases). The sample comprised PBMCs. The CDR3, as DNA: TGTGCCAGCAGCTCAACAGGACGGACCTACGAGCAGTACTTC. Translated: CASSSTGRTYEQYF.